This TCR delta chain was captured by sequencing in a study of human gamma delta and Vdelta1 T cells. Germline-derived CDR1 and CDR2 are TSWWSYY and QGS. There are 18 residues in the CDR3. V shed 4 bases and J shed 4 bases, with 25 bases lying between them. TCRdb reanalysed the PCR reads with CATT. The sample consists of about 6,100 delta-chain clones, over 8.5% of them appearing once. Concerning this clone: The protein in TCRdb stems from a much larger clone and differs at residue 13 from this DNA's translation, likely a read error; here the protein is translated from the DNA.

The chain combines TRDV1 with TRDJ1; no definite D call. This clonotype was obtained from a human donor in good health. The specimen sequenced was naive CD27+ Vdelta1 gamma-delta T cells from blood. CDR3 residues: CALGGLRPNTRYIDKLIF. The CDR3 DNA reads TGTGCTCTTGGGGGCCTTAGGCCCAACACCCGGTACATCGATAAACTCATCTTT.